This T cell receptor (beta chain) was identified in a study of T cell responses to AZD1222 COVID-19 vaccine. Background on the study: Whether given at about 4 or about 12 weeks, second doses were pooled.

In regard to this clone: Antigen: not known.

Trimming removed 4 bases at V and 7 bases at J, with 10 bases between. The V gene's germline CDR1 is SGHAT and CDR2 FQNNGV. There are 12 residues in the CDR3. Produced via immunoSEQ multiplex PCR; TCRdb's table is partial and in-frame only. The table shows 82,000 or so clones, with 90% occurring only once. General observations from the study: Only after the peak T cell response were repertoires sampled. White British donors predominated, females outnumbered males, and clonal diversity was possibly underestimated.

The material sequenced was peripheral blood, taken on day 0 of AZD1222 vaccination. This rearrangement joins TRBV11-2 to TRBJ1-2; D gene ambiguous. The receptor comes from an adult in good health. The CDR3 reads CASSYSAVGYTF. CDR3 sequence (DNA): TGTGCCAGCAGCTACAGTGCTGTTGGCTACACCTTC.